This TCR beta chain was sequenced in a study of regulatory T cells in long-lasting Graves disease. Relying on iRepertoire HTBI primers and Arm-PCR of CDR3 regions, the team built TCR beta libraries. One entry per CDR3 protein, called by TCRdb with MiXCR from the multiplex PCR reads. The sample contains 400,000 to 600,000 distinct CDR3 sequences, 20% to 25% of which appear only once. The time point is: persistent/refractory GD, antithyroid drugs over 5 years with positive TRAb. The TCR library was made from RNA extracted from PBMCs. Germline V gene data show CDR1 as SEHNR and CDR2 as FQNEAQ (reference sequence). This CDR3 comprises 15 residues. Regarding this clonotype: Its ends do not fully match the called genes, so a read error is possible.

Sequencing used peripheral blood mononuclear cells (PBMCs), obtained when the disease was refractory, from a patient treated with antithyroid drugs. This TCR was recovered from a female donor with Graves disease. This sequence joins TRBV7-9 and TRBJ2-7, with D possibly being TRBD2 (6 bases). DNA for the CDR3: TGTGCCAGCAGTCCCGGGACTTTGAGCTCCTACGGGCAGTACTTC. This codes for CASSPGTLSSYGQYF.